This is a list of T cell receptor beta chains from one sample in a study of cytomegalovirus exposure and HLA in healthy donors. Measured with immunoSEQ multiplex PCR; TCRdb has only the in-frame clones, and not every one. This table holds some 59,000 clones, 80% to 90% found once. Sequences were obtained from PBMCs. Receptor source: a woman under 30 in good health and CMV-seronegative. The CDR3 runs from the conserved cysteine through the conserved F or W. Each record gives: J gene, V gene, D gene, clone size, CDR3 DNA, CDR3 protein. D genes are given only for firm matches. For some rows the clone size is stated as once, few or many, or as a class when expanded; others skip it.

TRBJ1-1 | TRBV5-8 | . | once | TGTGCCAGCAGCTTGGCCCGGGAGAAGCTGAACACTGAAGCTTTCTTT | CASSLAREKLNTEAFF
TRBJ2-2 | TRBV4-2 | TRBD1 | . | TGTGCCAGCAGCCTGGAAGGACAGGGAAACTGGGAGCTGTTTTTT | CASSLEGQGNWELFF
TRBJ2-5 | TRBV5-1 | TRBD2 | . | TGCGCCAGCAGCCCAAGGACTAGCGGGGGGGCCGAGACCCAGTACTTC | CASSPRTSGGAETQYF
TRBJ2-6 | TRBV4-1 | TRBD2 | once | TGCGCCAGCAGCCAAGATTTGAGCGGGAGGGGGGTGGCCAACGTCCTGACTTTC | CASSQDLSGRGVANVLTF
TRBJ2-3 | TRBV11-2 | TRBD2 | . | TGTGCCAGCAGCCGAGTAGCGACTAGCGGGAGCACAGATACGCAGTATTTT | CASSRVATSGSTDTQYF
TRBJ2-3 | TRBV20-1 | . | . | TGCAGTGCCTACCTGTCGGGGCAGTATTTT | CSAYLSGQYF
TRBJ1-5 | TRBV5-6 | TRBD1 | . | TGTGCCAGCAGCTACCGACAGGGGGCGAATCAGCCCCAGCATTTT | CASSYRQGANQPQHF
TRBJ1-2 | TRBV9 | TRBD1 | . | TGTGCCAGCAGCGCCACAGGGGGAGGTGGCTACACCTTC | CASSATGGGGYTF
TRBJ2-1 | TRBV19 | . | . | TGTGCCAGTAGTATCACAGCACAGACAAACAATGAGCAGTTCTTC | CASSITAQTNNEQFF
TRBJ2-7 | TRBV5-5 | TRBD2 | . | TGTGCCAGCAGCCAAGGACTAGCGGGGGGCGCCTACGAGCAGTACTTC | CASSQGLAGGAYEQYF
TRBJ1-4 | TRBV18 | TRBD1 | . | TGTGCCAGCTCACGGAACAGGGGGACAAATGAAAAACTGTTTTTT | CASSRNRGTNEKLFF
TRBJ2-1 | TRBV2 | TRBD2 | . | TGTGCCAGCAGTCGACTAGCGGGAGACAATGAGCAGTTCTTC | CASSRLAGDNEQFF
TRBJ1-2 | TRBV6-5 | TRBD1 | . | TGTGCCAGCAGTTTGGGACAGACCTCCTGGGGCTACACCTTC | CASSLGQTSWGYTF
TRBJ2-7 | TRBV7-6 | TRBD1 | few | TGTGCCAGCAGCTCGGACAGGGGGCCCTACGAGCAGTACTTC | CASSSDRGPYEQYF
TRBJ2-3 | TRBV10-3 | TRBD2 | . | TGTGCCATCAGGCGGACTAGCGATACAGATACGCAGTATTTT | CAIRRTSDTDTQYF
TRBJ2-3 | TRBV2 | . | once | TGTGCCAGCAGAAGGGGCGGGGGCACAGATACGCAGTATTTT | CASRRGGGTDTQYF
TRBJ1-1 | TRBV28 | TRBD1 | . | TGTGCCAGCAACGCACAGGGGACTGAAGCTTTCTTT | CASNAQGTEAFF
TRBJ2-7 | TRBV29-1 | . | . | TGCAGCGGAAGAGGAGACAGCTCCTACGAGCAGTACTTC | CSGRGDSSYEQYF
TRBJ1-2 | TRBV30 | . | . | TGTGCCTGGAGGTTGGACACGCATGGCTACACCTTC | CAWRLDTHGYTF
TRBJ1-3 | TRBV5-1 | TRBD1 | . | TGCGCCAGCAGCTTGGGGGACAGGGGAAACACCATATATTTT | CASSLGDRGNTIYF
TRBJ1-5 | TRBV4-1 | . | . | TGCGCCAGCAGCCCGGCGGGGGGGGCGCAGCCCCAGCATTTT | CASSPAGGAQPQHF
TRBJ2-3 | TRBV2 | . | . | TGTGCCAGCAGGGCCACCCCAGATACGCAGTATTTT | CASRATPDTQYF
TRBJ2-2 | TRBV28 | TRBD1 | . | TGTGCCAGCAGTTTGGGACAGGGGGCCAACACCGGGGAGCTGTTTTTT | CASSLGQGANTGELFF
TRBJ1-3 | TRBV19 | . | . | TGTGCCAGTAGTATCGCAGGGTCTGGAAACACCATATATTTT | CASSIAGSGNTIYF
TRBJ1-1 | TRBV29-1 | TRBD1 | . | TGCAGCGTTGACTACAGGGGGGGCACTGAAGCTTTCTTT | CSVDYRGGTEAFF
TRBJ2-1 | TRBV7-8 | . | . | TGTGCCAGCAGCTCGTATGACGCAACTGAGGACTACAATGAGCAGTTCTTC | CASSSYDATEDYNEQFF
TRBJ2-1 | TRBV6-4 | . | . | TGTGCCAGCAGTTCCACTAGTTTCAATGAGCAGTTCTTC | CASSSTSFNEQFF
TRBJ1-5 | TRBV6-6 | . | . | TGTGCCAGCAGCGCGGGGCAGGGAGCATCGCCCCAGCATTTT | CASSAGQGASPQHF
TRBJ2-7 | TRBV6-5 | . | . | TGTGCCAGCAGTCACAACTACGAGCAGTACTTC | CASSHNYEQYF
TRBJ2-6 | TRBV5-6 | . | once | TGTGCCAGCAGCTATCCGCCGGGTGCCAACGTCCTGACTTTC | CASSYPPGANVLTF